A single sample is the source of the 24 T cell receptor beta chains below, sequenced in a study of vaccination effects on CD4 cells after COVID-19. After roughly 11 days in culture, the CD4+ T cells were isolated. The infection with SARS-CoV-2 (confirmed by PCR) occurred in this person between March and December 2020. Subjects were given two BNT162b2 or mRNA-1273 vaccine doses. For these TCRs, the target antigens are not known. Some clones are missing from TCRdb's copy, which holds only in-frame ones; the method was immunoSEQ multiplex PCR. Here the sample spans 40,000 to 45,000 clones, just over 75% being singletons. Sequenced material: CD4+ T cells from PBMCs cultured without peptide, taken after COVID-19 vaccination. These receptors were collected from a human donor who had a prior SARS-CoV-2 infection.

The V call is TRBV20-1, the J call TRBJ2-1; 11 nucleotides agree with TRBD2. Germline-derived CDR1 and CDR2 are DFQATT and SNEGSKA (reference sequence). The trim removed 3 bases at V and 7 bases at J, leaving 11 bases unmatched. This CDR3 has 16 amino acids. CDR3 residues: CSASSSGRTAGNEQFF. The CDR3, as DNA: TGCAGTGCTAGTTCTAGCGGGAGGACCGCCGGAAATGAGCAGTTCTTC.

J is TRBJ1-3 and V is TRBV2, with D tentatively TRBD1 (6 bases). V lost 8 bases to trimming and J lost 5 bases, with 19 bases between them. Germline-derived CDR1 and CDR2 are SNHLY and FYNNEI. This CDR3 comprises 15 residues. Here the CDR3 DNA reads TGTGCCAGCTCCCCGCCGGGGGGGGGCAGAAACACCATATATTTT. Translating it yields CASSPPGGGRNTIYF.

The V gene is TRBV7-3, the J gene TRBJ2-3; D is perhaps TRBD2 (6 bases). Germline CDR1 SGHTA, CDR2 FQGTGA. Deletions cut 3 bases from V and 0 bases from J, with 7 bases between. This CDR3 has 14 residues. In DNA, the CDR3 is TGTGCCAGCAGCTTGGGGACTAGCACAGATACGCAGTATTTT. It is translated as CASSLGTSTDTQYF.

This clone was seen only a few times. CDR3 coding DNA: TGTGCCAGCAGCTTAGACGGCGGGAGGGCCTTGAGGCAGTTCTTC. It encodes CASSLDGGRALRQFF. The chain couples TRBV7-8 to TRBJ2-1; 9 bases align to TRBD2. Germline-derived CDR1 and CDR2 are SGHVS and FQNEAQ. The CDR3 runs 15 residues. V was pared by 1 base and J by 12 bases, with 10 bases of the junction left unmatched.

V usage is TRBV5-1 and J usage is TRBJ2-3; D could derive from TRBD1 or TRBD2 (6 bases each). The CDR3 totals 17 residues. The V gene lost 0 bases and the J gene lost 0 bases, with 14 bases spanning the gap. The germline V gene has CDR1 SGHRS and CDR2 YFSETQ. The CDR3 coding sequence is TGCGCCAGCAGCTTGGGTCGGACGGGGGCTAGCACAGATACGCAGTATTTT. Amino acid sequence: CASSLGRTGASTDTQYF.

The gene calls are TRBV10-3 and TRBJ1-6; D is undetermined. The germline V and J ends were trimmed by 6 bases and 10 bases, with 25 bases remaining between them. CDR3 length: 17 residues. In germline, CDR1 is ENHRY, CDR2 SYGVKD. CDR3 nucleotides: TGTGCCATCAGCCTACTTCCCGGGTCAGGACCCAACTCACCCCTCCACTTT. Amino acid sequence: CAISLLPGSGPNSPLHF.

This clone was found once. CDR3 in amino acids: CASSKDGISTDTQYF. DNA for the CDR3: TGCGCCAGCAGTAAAGACGGAATTAGCACAGATACGCAGTATTTT. V gene TRBV10-1 combines with J gene TRBJ2-3; D not resolved. V was cut by 5 bases and J by 0 bases, with 12 bases left in between. The CDR3 has 15 residues. CDR1 and CDR2 (germline): WNHNN, SYGVQD (reference sequence).

The V gene is TRBV19, the J gene TRBJ2-7; TRBD1 aligns across 8 bases. CDR1 is LNHDA and CDR2 is SQIVND in the germline V gene (reference sequence). The CDR3 contains 15 residues. V was clipped by 5 bases and J by 1 base; unmatched bases: 7. The CDR3 spells CASSPRTGTSYEQYF. DNA for the CDR3: TGTGCCAGTAGTCCCAGGACAGGGACGTCCTACGAGCAGTACTTC.

The chain joins TRBV5-1 to TRBJ1-2; 7 bases map to TRBD1. The CDR3 consists of 18 residues. CDR1 is SGHRS, CDR2 YFSETQ, per germline. Germline trimming cut 6 bases from V and 4 bases from J; bases unmatched to any gene: 21. CDR3 DNA: TGCGCCAGCACCCTGACGCCGACAGGGCAATCCTTCCTCTATGGCTACACCTTC. Protein product: CASTLTPTGQSFLYGYTF.

V is TRBV6-1 and J is TRBJ1-2; 12 bases map to TRBD1. This CDR3 has 17 amino acids. Trimming at V came to 4 bases and at J to 8 bases, leaving 14 bases not matched to a gene. CDR1 and CDR2 (germline): MNHNS, SASEGT. For the CDR3, the DNA is TGTGCCAGCAGTGGGAGTCTTGGCGGGACAGGGGGCGGGGGCTACACCTTC. Its protein is CASSGSLGGTGGGGYTF.

V is TRBV5-4 and J is TRBJ2-7; D not certain. The length of the CDR3 is 14 residues. The germline V gene encodes CDR1 SGHNT and CDR2 YYREEE (reference sequence). V gave up 0 bases and J gave up 3 bases, with 10 bases separating them. The CDR3 region is CASSLDLANYEQYF. Written as DNA, the CDR3 is TGTGCCAGCAGCTTGGATTTGGCGAACTACGAGCAGTACTTC.

This chain uses TRBV2 with TRBJ1-1, with TRBD1 matching 10 bases. From germline, CDR1 is SNHLY and CDR2 FYNNEI. V shed 8 bases, J shed 0 bases, and the junction held 3 bases outside the gene matches. This CDR3 has 14 residues. CDR3 amino acids: CASDRGRMNTEAFF. CDR3 nucleotide sequence: TGTGCCAGCGACAGGGGGCGGATGAACACTGAAGCTTTCTTT.

Only one count was recorded for this clone. The chain recombines TRBV29-1 with TRBJ2-3, with D possibly being TRBD2 (6 bases). Trimming left V 6 bases short and J 4 bases short, with 17 bases between. CDR1 and CDR2 from the germline V gene are SQVTM and ANQGSEA. This CDR3 has 14 residues. DNA for the CDR3: TGCAGCGTGCTTGGGGGGAGAGGGGCAGATACGCAGTATTTT. Protein: CSVLGGRGADTQYF.

The V call is TRBV7-8, the J call TRBJ1-5, with D possibly matching TRBD1 (6 bases). Germline CDR1 and CDR2: SGHVS and FQNEAQ. The germline V and J ends were trimmed by 1 base and 3 bases, with 10 bases remaining between them. This CDR3 region has 15 residues. The CDR3: CASSLVQGLNQPQHF. CDR3 nucleotide sequence: TGTGCCAGCAGCTTAGTGCAGGGGCTCAATCAGCCCCAGCATTTT.

V and J are TRBV7-9 and TRBJ1-4, with D unresolved. The length of the CDR3 is 15 residues. The V end was cut by 5 bases, the J end by 7 bases, with 17 bases between. Germline lookup yields CDR1 SEHNR and CDR2 FQNEAQ (reference sequence). CDR3 coding DNA: TGTGCCAGCAGCGGAAGCTGGGGTTTGGGTGAAAAACTGTTTTTT. Its protein is CASSGSWGLGEKLFF.

This clone was seen only once. The chain recombines TRBV19 with TRBJ1-5; D might be TRBD1 (6 bases). V lost 4 bases and J 4 bases, leaving 11 bases between the germline ends. CDR3 length: 14 amino acids. CDR1 and CDR2 (germline): LNHDA, SQIVND (reference sequence). The CDR3 here is CASSTTGTNQPQHF. CDR3 DNA sequence: TGTGCCAGTAGTACTACAGGGACGAATCAGCCCCAGCATTTT. The whole variable domain, remainder taken from reference TRBV19 and TRBJ1-5, is DGGITQSPKYLFRKEGQNVTLSCEQNLNHDAMYWYRQDPGQGLRLIYYSQIVNDFQKGDIAEGYSVSREKKESFPLTVTSAQKNPTAFYLCASSTTGTNQPQHFGDGTRLSIL.

This clone occurred a few times. The rearrangement uses TRBV7-2 and TRBJ2-7; 7 bases line up with TRBD1. V lost 1 base and J lost 3; bases outside the gene matches: 6. Germline V CDR1 and CDR2: SGHTA, FQGNSA. The length of the CDR3 is 15 residues. CDR3 residues: CASSLVGRGSYEQYF. DNA for the CDR3: TGTGCCAGCAGCTTAGTCGGCAGGGGGAGCTACGAGCAGTACTTC.

This chain uses TRBV7-9 with TRBJ2-7; no clear D. Germline values: CDR1 SEHNR, CDR2 FQNEAQ (reference sequence). This CDR3 is built from 17 residues. V gave up 3 bases and J gave up 6 bases, with 24 bases separating them. The CDR3 loop is CASSFQITSTDSSEQYF. The CDR3 DNA reads as TGTGCCAGCAGCTTCCAAATCACCAGTACAGATTCTAGCGAGCAGTACTTC.

This clone was picked up one time. The chain carries TRBV2 and TRBJ1-2; D may be TRBD1 (5 bases). The CDR3 length is 12 residues. V dropped 5 bases and J dropped 7 bases, with 11 bases sitting between them. The germline gives CDR1 SNHLY, CDR2 FYNNEI. The chain's CDR3 is CASSRRGAGYTF. Written as DNA, the CDR3 is TGTGCCAGCAGTCGAAGGGGAGCTGGCTACACCTTC.

The chain links TRBV11-2 to TRBJ1-1, with D possibly TRBD1 on 6 matching bases. Germline V gene sequence: CDR1 SGHAT, CDR2 FQNNGV. With 8 bases removed from V and 4 bases from J, the gap between germline ends came to 8 bases. The CDR3 is 11 amino acids. The CDR3: CASRGGTEAFF. The DNA for the CDR3 is TGTGCCAGCCGAGGGGGCACTGAAGCTTTCTTT.

This clone was observed a handful of times. CDR3 nucleotide sequence: TGTGCCAGCAGCTTGTTTGCAGGGGTGGAGACCCAGTACTTC. Residues: CASSLFAGVETQYF. The V and J genes are TRBV5-4 and TRBJ2-5; tentative D call: TRBD1 (6 bases). Germline V gene data show CDR1 as SGHNT and CDR2 as YYREEE (reference sequence). The CDR3 length is 14 residues. V lost 1 base to trimming and J lost 5 bases, with 12 bases between them.

This clone has just a few counts. V is TRBV5-4 and J is TRBJ2-3; 14 bases agree with TRBD2. Germline trimming cut 0 bases from V and 0 bases from J; bases unmatched to any gene: 6. Germline assignment: CDR1 SGHNT and CDR2 YYREEE (reference sequence). This CDR3 region has 19 residues. The CDR3 here is CASSLGLAGGPLSTDTQYF. The CDR3 region has the DNA TGTGCCAGCAGCTTGGGACTAGCGGGGGGGCCTTTAAGCACAGATACGCAGTATTTT.

This clone was picked up a small number of times. The genes are TRBV2 and TRBJ2-7, with D perhaps TRBD1 (5 bases). The CDR3 sequence is 13 residues long. Germline-derived CDR1 and CDR2 are SNHLY and FYNNEI. The V and J ends lost 2 bases and 4 bases respectively, with 9 bases between them. DNA of the CDR3: TGTGCCAGCAGTGAACAAGGGGCGTACGAGCAGTACTTC. Protein sequence: CASSEQGAYEQYF.

The genes are TRBV6-5 and TRBJ1-2; 9 nucleotides agree with TRBD1. CDR3 length: 15 residues. V was clipped by 0 bases and J by 5 bases; unmatched bases: 4. Germline lookup yields CDR1 MNHEY and CDR2 SVGAGI. The CDR3 is CASSYSPGQGYGYTF. The CDR3 DNA is TGTGCCAGCAGTTACTCCCCGGGACAGGGTTATGGCTACACCTTC.